The entry below describes one T cell receptor (beta chain). The V end was cut by 3 bases, the J end by 2 bases, with 8 bases between. The CDR3 consists of 14 residues. Germline values: CDR1 SGHRS, CDR2 YFSETQ. This record comes from a study of T-cell reconstitution after alpha-beta-depleted transplantation in children. Unique molecular identifiers were incorporated when the TCRbeta library was constructed. TCRdb passed the PCR reads through MiXCR, listing each CDR3 protein once. The sample has about 200,000 distinct CDR3 sequences; roughly 6.6% are singletons. The chain is built from TRBV5-1 and TRBJ2-2, with D unresolved. The receptor was derived from a boy aged 2 to 10 with acute lymphoblastic leukemia, due to receive a stem cell transplant. The specimen comprised PBMCs, sampled before TCRalphabeta/CD19-depleted stem cell transplant. DNA for the CDR3: TGCGCCAGCAGCTCGAACGGAAACACCGGGGAGCTGTTTTTT. It encodes CASSSNGNTGELFF.